Listed below are T cell receptor beta chains from one sample, sequenced in a study of blood T cell repertoires in COVID-19. Here immunoSEQ multiplex PCR was the method, and the copy in TCRdb shows in-frame clones only, minus some. The sample includes fewer than 350,000 clones, about 90% of them seen just once. Sequencing used PBMCs or T cells enriched from blood (not recorded which). These receptors came from a woman aged 25 to 45 with acute COVID-19. CDR3s include the opening cysteine and the closing phenylalanine or tryptophan.

j_gene	v_gene	CDR3aa
TRBJ1-5	TRBV3-1/TRBV3-2	CASSIPVTGPRGNQPQHF
TRBJ2-2	TRBV20-1	CSASLSSASGELFF
TRBJ2-2	TRBV28	CASSSGQGLTGELFF
TRBJ2-3	TRBV7-6	CASSYSLPDTQYF
TRBJ2-5	TRBV7-9	CASSTTDSWGETQYF
TRBJ1-1	TRBV27	CASRGLQGENTEAFF
TRBJ2-7	TRBV5-6	CASSLLRAYEQYF
TRBJ2-1	TRBV27	CASRLNNEQFF
TRBJ2-1	TRBV9	CASSLDLGGNEQFF
TRBJ1-3	TRBV28	CASSFRGSTIYF
TRBJ1-2	TRBV29-1	CSARGLSYGYTF
TRBJ2-2	TRBV2	CASKRTSATGELFF
TRBJ2-3	TRBV7-9	CASSLARHRAADTQYF
TRBJ1-4	TRBV12-3/TRBV12-4	CASTNRGGEKLFF
TRBJ2-1	TRBV13	CASSPASGTDYNEQFF
TRBJ2-1	TRBV18	CASSPSTSSYNEQFF
TRBJ2-3	TRBV27	CASSELQGWGDTQYF
TRBJ2-1	TRBV28	CASSLVQGAGRGQFF